This TCR beta chain was found in a study of T-cell memory formation after mild COVID-19. Study-level findings and limits: The appearance of some responding clones in pre-infection memory suggested that cross-reactive memory joined.

Trimming pared 2 bases from V and 7 bases from J, leaving 11 bases between. The CDR3 runs 13 residues. Germline V lookup: CDR1 LGHNA, CDR2 YSLEER. 5'RACE with constant-segment primers yielded barcoded, UMI-tagged TCR alpha and TCR beta cDNA libraries. TCRdb analysed the 5' RACE reads with MiXCR anew, one entry per CDR3 protein. Among more than 200,000 distinct CDR3 sequences listed, 15% to 20% were seen once. This clonotype appeared a few times. Its matching antigen is unknown. The origin of this receptor is a man aged 18 to 30 who had mild COVID-19 (a few samples of this study predate the infection). Cell type and time point are not known. This sequence joins TRBV4-3 and TRBJ1-1; D unresolved. The material sequenced was PBMCs or a T cell subset sorted from them (not recorded which). In DNA, the CDR3 is TGCGCCAGCAGCCAAAAGGCCCTCAGTGAAGCTTTCTTT. As protein: CASSQKALSEAFF.